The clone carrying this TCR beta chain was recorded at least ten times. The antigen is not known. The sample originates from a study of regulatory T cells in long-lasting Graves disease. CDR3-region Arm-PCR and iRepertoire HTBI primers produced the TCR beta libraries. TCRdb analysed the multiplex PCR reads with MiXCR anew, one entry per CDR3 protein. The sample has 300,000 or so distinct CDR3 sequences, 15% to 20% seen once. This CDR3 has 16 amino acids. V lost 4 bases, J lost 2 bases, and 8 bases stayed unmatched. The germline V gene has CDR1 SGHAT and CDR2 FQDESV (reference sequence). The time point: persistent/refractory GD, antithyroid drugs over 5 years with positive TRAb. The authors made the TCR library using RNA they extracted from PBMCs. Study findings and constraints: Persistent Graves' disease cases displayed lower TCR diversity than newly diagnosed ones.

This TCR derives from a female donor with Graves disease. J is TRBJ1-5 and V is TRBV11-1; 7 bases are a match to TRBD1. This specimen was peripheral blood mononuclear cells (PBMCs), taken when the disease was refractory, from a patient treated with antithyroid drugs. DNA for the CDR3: TGTGCCAGCAGCTCTAACACAGGGGAGGGCAATCAGCCCCAGCATTTT. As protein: CASSSNTGEGNQPQHF.